This TCR beta chain stems from a study of blood T cell repertoires in COVID-19. Overall study context: Researchers got acute and convalescent COVID-19 samples from the United States, Italy and Spain.

With regard to this clone: Germline and junction disagree at one end, which may indicate a read error.

Clones were read by immunoSEQ multiplex PCR, and TCRdb kept only the in-frame ones, dropping some. The repertoire holds approximately 180,000 clones, with roughly 82% as singletons. The CDR3 extends over 16 amino acids. Germline V gene sequence: CDR1 SSHAT, CDR2 FNYEAQ (reference sequence). This rearrangement joins TRBV7-7 to TRBJ2-2; D might be TRBD1 (6 bases). Input material: peripheral blood. The clonotype was recovered from a woman aged 70-85 years with acute or convalescent COVID-19. CDR3 in amino acids: CASSPRQGLRTGELFF. CDR3 DNA sequence: TGTGCTAGCAGCCCGCGGCAGGGGCTGCGCACCGGGGAGCTGTTTTTT.